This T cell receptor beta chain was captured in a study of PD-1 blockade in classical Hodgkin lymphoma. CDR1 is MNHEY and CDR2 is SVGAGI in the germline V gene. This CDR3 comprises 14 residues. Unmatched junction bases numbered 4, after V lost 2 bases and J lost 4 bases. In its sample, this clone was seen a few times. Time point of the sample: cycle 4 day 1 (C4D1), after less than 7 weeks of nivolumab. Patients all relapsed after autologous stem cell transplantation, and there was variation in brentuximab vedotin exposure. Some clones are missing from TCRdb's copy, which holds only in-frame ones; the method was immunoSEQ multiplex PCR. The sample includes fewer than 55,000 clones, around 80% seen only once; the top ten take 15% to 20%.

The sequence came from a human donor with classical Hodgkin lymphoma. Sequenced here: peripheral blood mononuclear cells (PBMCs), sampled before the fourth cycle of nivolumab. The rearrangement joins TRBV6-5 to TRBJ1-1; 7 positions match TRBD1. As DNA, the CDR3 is TGTGCCAGCAGTTACAGGGGGCTAGGCACTGAAGCTTTCTTT. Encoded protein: CASSYRGLGTEAFF.